This TCR beta chain appears in the sequencing data of a study of blood T cell repertoires in COVID-19. The wider study: Material from acute and convalescent COVID-19 was sourced from the United States, Italy and Spain. T cells, B-cell-depleted T cells, or PBMCs provided the cDNA or gDNA that served as material.

In the original analysis: Amplification of reference gene primers provided the estimated nucleated cell counts. Some clones are missing from TCRdb's copy, which holds only in-frame ones; the method was immunoSEQ multiplex PCR. V, J and clone size are taken as reported in that table, and D and trimming were inferred from the DNA itself. Here the sample spans about 120,000 clones, over 80% being singletons. To note about this clone: Other DNA variants within this sample encode the same CDR3.

Germline CDR1 reads SGHNT; CDR2 reads YYREEE (reference sequence). The CDR3 extends over 13 amino acids. Trimming stripped 2 bases from V and 0 bases from J, with 4 bases between. The TCR originated in a woman between 70 and 85 years old with acute or convalescent COVID-19. V usage is TRBV5-4 and J usage is TRBJ2-3, with D hard to call. Sequenced material: peripheral blood. The CDR3 loop is CASSLLSTDTQYF. The CDR3 DNA reads as TGTGCCAGCAGCTTACTAAGCACAGATACGCAGTATTTT.